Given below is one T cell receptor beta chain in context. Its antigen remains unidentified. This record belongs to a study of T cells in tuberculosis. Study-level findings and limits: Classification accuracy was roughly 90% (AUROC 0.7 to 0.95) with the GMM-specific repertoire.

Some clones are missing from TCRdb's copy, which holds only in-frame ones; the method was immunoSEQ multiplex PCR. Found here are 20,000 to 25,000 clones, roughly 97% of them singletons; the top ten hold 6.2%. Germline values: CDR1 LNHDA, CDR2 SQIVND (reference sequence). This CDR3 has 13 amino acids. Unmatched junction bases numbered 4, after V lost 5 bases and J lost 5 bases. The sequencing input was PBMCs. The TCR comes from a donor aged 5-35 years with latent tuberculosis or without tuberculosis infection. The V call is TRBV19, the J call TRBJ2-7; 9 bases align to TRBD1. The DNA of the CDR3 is TGTGCCAGTAGTTGGGGGACAGGGAACGAGCAGTACTTC. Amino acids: CASSWGTGNEQYF.